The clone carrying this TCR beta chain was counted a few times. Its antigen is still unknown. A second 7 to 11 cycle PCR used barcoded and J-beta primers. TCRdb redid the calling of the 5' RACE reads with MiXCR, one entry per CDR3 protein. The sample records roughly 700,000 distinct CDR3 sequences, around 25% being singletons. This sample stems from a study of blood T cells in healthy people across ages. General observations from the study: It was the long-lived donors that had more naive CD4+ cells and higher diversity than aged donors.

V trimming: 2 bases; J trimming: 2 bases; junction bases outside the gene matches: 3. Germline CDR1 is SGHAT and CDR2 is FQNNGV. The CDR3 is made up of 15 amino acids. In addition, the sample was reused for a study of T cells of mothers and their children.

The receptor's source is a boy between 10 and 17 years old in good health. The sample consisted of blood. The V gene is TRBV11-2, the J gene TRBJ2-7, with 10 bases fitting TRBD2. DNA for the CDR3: TGTGCCAGCAGCTTAAGGACTAGCGGACCCTACGAGCAGTACTTC. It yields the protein CASSLRTSGPYEQYF.